Included here is one TCR beta chain sequence, with context. The antigen is undetermined. TCRdb reanalysed the RT-PCR reads using MiXCR and keeps one entry per CDR3 protein. The sample has fewer than 700,000 distinct CDR3 sequences, 13% seen once. This CDR3 is built from 13 residues. The V end lost 2 bases, the J end lost 8 bases, and 12 bases lay between the germline ends. CDR1 is MGHRA, CDR2 YSYEKL, per germline. This sample was taken from a study of response to subunit inactivated influenza vaccine. Study observations and caveats: Each seasonal influenza vaccination recruits few new T cells, the authors suggested.

This clonotype originated in a man aged 45 to 65 who received an inactivated influenza vaccine. The sample in question was PBMCs from blood, obtained more than 35 days after vaccination. The chain couples TRBV4-1 to TRBJ1-2; D may be TRBD1 (5 bases). Here the CDR3 DNA reads TGCGCCAGCAGCCAACAGGGTTTTGACGGCTACACCTTC. Translation: CASSQQGFDGYTF.